The 32 T cell receptor beta chains given below trace back to one sample, sequenced in a study of T cells after yellow fever vaccination (dated by TCRdb to about 2019). Library preparation employed 5' RACE. TCRdb names Illumina HiSeq 2500 as the instrument used. TCRdb cleaned the public reads at Q25 with fastp, built clones with MiXCR and kept in-frame beta chains. Under each unique CDR3 protein, matching rows form one entry showing the most common genes and DNA. The sample has about 160,000 distinct CDR3 sequences on record, 6% to 7.5% of them singletons. The ten largest clones represent about 2.5% of the sample. Sample treatment or condition, as interpreted from the label and publication: live attenuated yellow fever vaccine strain. Specimen: CD4+ T cells sorted from PBMCs, collected 5 days after the first yellow fever vaccination. The receptors stem from a man between 18 and 35 years old who received the YFV17D yellow fever vaccine.

This clonotype was picked up many times. The chain joins TRBV28 to TRBJ2-5; tentatively, D is TRBD1 or TRBD2 (5 bases each). V shed 4 bases and J shed 4 bases, with 10 bases lying between them. This CDR3 has 13 amino acids. Looked up from germline, CDR1 is MDHEN and CDR2 is SYDVKM. As DNA, the CDR3 is TGTGCCAGCAGTTGGCCGAGGGGAGAGACCCAGTACTTC. Residues: CASSWPRGETQYF.

A word on this clonotype: Given a much more abundant clone one base away, this may be a read error. The genes are TRBV5-8 and TRBJ2-1, with D possibly matching TRBD2 (6 bases). The CDR3 loop spans 12 amino acids. CDR1 is SGHTS and CDR2 is YDEGEE in the germline V gene. CDR3 amino acids: CATSWDSNEQFF. CDR3 sequence (DNA): TGTGCCACCAGCTGGGACTCCAATGAGCAGTTCTTC.

This clonotype came up many times. V and J are TRBV14 and TRBJ2-3, with TRBD2 matching over 7 bases. The CDR3 covers 17 residues. The germline V gene encodes CDR1 SGHDN and CDR2 FVKESK. Trimming at V came to 4 bases and at J to 1 base, leaving 11 bases not matched to a gene. CDR3 bases: TGTGCCAGCAGCCTAAGATCTTGGCTAGCGGGCACAGATACGCAGTATTTT. As protein: CASSLRSWLAGTDTQYF.

This clonotype has at least ten counts. V gene TRBV6-5 combines with J gene TRBJ1-5, with a tentative D call TRBD1 (5 bases). This CDR3 has 14 amino acids. Germline values: CDR1 MNHEY, CDR2 SVGAGI. V gave up 7 bases and J gave up 5 bases, with 15 bases separating them. Here the CDR3 DNA reads TGTGCCAGCACTTTTACGGAAGGGGATCAGCCCCAGCATTTT. Its translation is CASTFTEGDQPQHF.

This clonotype was detected ten times or more. The chain combines TRBV12-3 or TRBV12-4 with TRBJ2-7; the match to TRBD1 covers 9 bases. V was pared by 6 bases and J by 4 bases, with 7 bases of the junction left unmatched. The CDR3 covers 14 residues. DNA of the CDR3: TGTGCCAGCAGCACGGGACAGGGAGGGTACGAGCAGTACTTC. The encoded protein is CASSTGQGGYEQYF.

V usage is TRBV12-3 or TRBV12-4 and J usage is TRBJ1-2; maybe TRBD1 (6 bases). Trimming cost V 3 bases and J 6 bases, with 29 bases left between them. This CDR3 contains 19 residues. CDR3 nucleotides: TGTGCCAGCAGTTTCTCAGCTCCGGGGGCTGACGGGGGTTTTAATGGCTACACCTTC. Its translation: CASSFSAPGADGGFNGYTF.

This clonotype turned up a few times. The chain uses TRBV7-9 and TRBJ2-7, with 7 bases lining up with TRBD1. The CDR3 has 14 amino acids. Per the germline V gene, CDR1 is SEHNR and CDR2 is FQNEAQ (reference sequence). J gave up 3 bases and V 5 bases, and 7 bases lay outside the gene matches. The DNA of the CDR3 is TGTGCCAGCAGCCCAGGACAGGTTCTCTACGAGCAGTACTTC. It codes for CASSPGQVLYEQYF.

This clonotype was observed a single time. The chain recombines TRBV18 with TRBJ2-1; D remains ambiguous. Trimming removed 3 bases at V and 0 bases at J, with 9 bases between. The CDR3 totals 15 residues. CDR1 and CDR2 from the germline V gene are KGHSH and LQKENI. This chain's CDR3 is CASSPRPSSYNEQFF. In nucleotides, the CDR3 is TGTGCCAGCTCACCTCGGCCGAGCTCCTACAATGAGCAGTTCTTC.

This clonotype was detected many times. The chain combines TRBV7-3 with TRBJ2-6, with D possibly being TRBD2 (5 bases). Germline loops: CDR1 SGHTA, CDR2 FQGTGA. The V end was cut by 5 bases, the J end by 0 bases, with 11 bases between. CDR3 length: 16 amino acids. CDR3 region: CASSQDWNSGANVLTF. CDR3 nucleotides: TGTGCCAGCAGCCAGGACTGGAACTCTGGGGCCAACGTCCTGACTTTC.

Many counts were recorded for this clonotype. This sequence joins TRBV3-1 and TRBJ2-5; 8 bases match TRBD2. Germline V lookup: CDR1 LGHDT, CDR2 YNNKEL (reference sequence). This CDR3 spans 17 amino acids. The junction had 14 bases not matched to a gene; V was cut back by 4 bases and J by 4 bases. The CDR3 DNA reads TGTGCCAGCAGCCCCCGGACGGGGGGGGAGAATGGAGAGACCCAGTACTTC. Its translation is CASSPRTGGENGETQYF.

The chain uses TRBV18 and TRBJ1-4; D might be TRBD1 (5 bases). Trimming stripped 3 bases from V and 4 bases from J, with 9 bases between. The germline V gene encodes CDR1 KGHSH and CDR2 LQKENI. The CDR3 runs 14 residues. Here the CDR3 reads CASSPGQGNEKLFF. In DNA, the CDR3 is TGTGCCAGCTCACCGGGGCAGGGTAATGAAAAACTGTTTTTT.

This clonotype showed up just a few times. The rearrangement links TRBV7-2 to TRBJ2-3, with 7 bases matching TRBD2. J was trimmed by 4 bases and V by 3 bases; bases with no gene match: 10. This CDR3 comprises 16 residues. The germline gives CDR1 SGHTA, CDR2 FQGNSA. The CDR3 DNA follows: TGTGCCAGCAGCTTCCGGTGGGGGGGGACCCCAGATACGCAGTATTTT. Translated, it gives CASSFRWGGTPDTQYF.

The chain combines TRBV6-1 with TRBJ1-1, with D possibly being TRBD1 (5 bases). V was pared by 7 bases and J by 4 bases, with 10 bases between. CDR3 size: 12 residues. The V gene's germline CDR1 is MNHNS and CDR2 SASEGT. The CDR3 DNA reads TGTGCCAGCACAGGGAGGCGCACTGAAGCTTTCTTT. Its translation: CASTGRRTEAFF.

This clonotype was counted at least ten times. This chain uses TRBV2 with TRBJ2-4; D is ambiguous. The length of the CDR3 is 13 residues. The germline gives CDR1 SNHLY, CDR2 FYNNEI. V was clipped by 4 bases and J by 8 bases, with 12 bases between them. The DNA of the CDR3 is TGTGCCAGCAGTGGTGAGGATGGGGACATTCAGTACTTC. This encodes CASSGEDGDIQYF.

This clonotype was counted at least ten times. This chain uses TRBV12-3 or TRBV12-4 with TRBJ1-2, with D possibly matching TRBD1 (6 bases). With 3 bases removed from V and 4 bases from J, the gap between germline ends came to 9 bases. The CDR3 consists of 13 residues. CDR3 in amino acids: CASSLKGGYGYTF. CDR3 in DNA: TGTGCCAGCAGTTTGAAAGGGGGCTATGGCTACACCTTC.

This clonotype was recorded many times. The CDR3 reads CASRPLGDYGDEQFF. The CDR3, as DNA: TGTGCCAGTAGACCCTTAGGGGACTACGGCGATGAGCAGTTCTTC. The chain employs TRBV19 and TRBJ2-1; 7 nucleotides match TRBD2. V shed 6 bases and J 8 bases; nucleotides not matched to a gene: 13. Germline loops: CDR1 LNHDA, CDR2 SQIVND (reference sequence). The length of the CDR3 is 15 residues.

This clonotype was observed at least ten times. The rearrangement links TRBV3-1 to TRBJ1-5; 12 bases map to TRBD1. Germline CDR1 reads LGHDT; CDR2 reads YNNKEL (reference sequence). CDR3 length: 15 amino acids. Trimming cost V 5 bases and J 7 bases; bases outside gene matches: 6. The CDR3, as DNA: TGTGCCAGCAGCTGGGGACAGGGGGCGAGGCAGCCCCAGCATTTT. This codes for CASSWGQGARQPQHF.

This clonotype was counted many times. V and J are TRBV12-3 or TRBV12-4 and TRBJ2-3; no reliable D call. The V end was cut by 5 bases, the J end by 5 bases, with 8 bases between. The CDR3 runs 12 residues. CDR3 amino acids: CASSRNRDTQYF. DNA for the CDR3: TGTGCCAGCAGTAGGAACCGAGATACGCAGTATTTT.

V gene TRBV21-1 combines with J gene TRBJ2-7; the listed D gene, TRBD1, was not tested against the DNA. TRBV21-1 is given as a pseudogene. This CDR3 is built from 13 residues. The CDR3 region is CASSPYLRGERYV. In DNA form, the CDR3 reads TGTGCCAGCTCTCCATACCTAAGGGGAGAAAGGTACGTC.

This clonotype has more than one count but fewer than ten. The chain employs TRBV18 and TRBJ1-2, with 9 bases lining up with TRBD1. The germline V gene encodes CDR1 KGHSH and CDR2 LQKENI. V lost 4 bases to trimming and J lost 4 bases; unmatched junction nucleotides: 10. This CDR3 has 16 residues. The CDR3 loop reads CASSLTTGQGVYGYTF. CDR3 DNA sequence: TGTGCCAGCTCACTGACCACGGGACAGGGCGTCTATGGCTACACCTTC.

This clonotype has just a few counts. V usage is TRBV5-1 and J usage is TRBJ2-3; 11 bases agree with TRBD2. The J segment lost 6 bases and the V segment lost 4 bases, leaving 10 bases of the junction unmatched. The germline V gene encodes CDR1 SGHRS and CDR2 YFSETQ. The CDR3 runs 16 residues. The DNA of the CDR3 is TGCGCCAGCAGCGTAACTAGCGGGGGAAGTGTTGATACGCAGTATTTT. Translating gives CASSVTSGGSVDTQYF. The entire variable domain, with the rest obtained from reference TRBV5-1 and TRBJ2-3, is as follows: KAGVTQTPRYLIKTRGQQVTLSCSPISGHRSVSWYQQTPGQGLQFLFEYFSETQRNKGNFPGRFSGRQFSNSRSEMNVSTLELGDSALYLCASSVTSGGSVDTQYFGPGTRLTVL.

This clonotype was seen only a few times. The chain carries TRBV20-1 and TRBJ1-1; D is possibly TRBD1 (6 bases). The germline V and J ends were trimmed by 6 bases and 3 bases, with 17 bases remaining between them. This CDR3 has 14 amino acids. The germline CDR1 and CDR2 sequences are DFQATT and SNEGSKA (reference sequence). As DNA, the CDR3 is TGCAGTGCGGGTGGGGGGAAGGGGGACACTGAAGCTTTCTTT. Protein: CSAGGGKGDTEAFF.

In its sample, this clonotype was seen many times. The rearrangement joins TRBV7-2 to TRBJ2-2; unclear D gene. Trimming pared 3 bases from V and 1 base from J, leaving 6 bases between. Per germline, CDR1 SGHTA and CDR2 FQGNSA. This CDR3 is built from 14 residues. The CDR3 spells CASSFRQNTGELFF. The CDR3 DNA reads as TGTGCCAGCAGCTTTCGACAGAACACCGGGGAGCTGTTTTTT. The full variable domain, in which reference TRBV7-2 and TRBJ2-2 provide the parts outside the CDR3, is GAGVSQSPSNKVTEKGKDVELRCDPISGHTALYWYRQSLGQGLEFLIYFQGNSAPDKSGLPSDRFSAERTGGSVSTLTIQRTQQEDSAVYLCASSFRQNTGELFFGEGSRLTVL.

This clonotype occurred once. V usage is TRBV7-9 and J usage is TRBJ2-7, with D perhaps matching TRBD2 (6 bases). The ends were cut back, 6 bases at V and 3 bases at J, with 18 bases in the middle. This CDR3 is 15 amino acids long. CDR1 and CDR2 from the germline V gene are SEHNR and FQNEAQ (reference sequence). The CDR3 protein is CASSYVAGSVYEQYF. The CDR3 DNA sequence: TGTGCCAGCAGTTACGTGGCGGGGTCCGTCTACGAGCAGTACTTC.

This clonotype was observed at least ten times. One end of the junction varies from germline; a read error may be responsible. The chain combines TRBV29-1 with TRBJ1-1, with D uncertain. CDR3 size: 11 residues. The germline V gene encodes CDR1 SQVTM and CDR2 ANQGSEA. The CDR3 spells CSVKENTEAFF. DNA of the CDR3: TGCAGCGTTAAAGAGAACACTGAAGCTTTCTTT.

This clonotype was detected a few times. The chain carries TRBV11-1 and TRBJ2-7; D unresolved. The ends were cut back, 11 bases at V and 6 bases at J, with 14 bases in the middle. This CDR3 region has 11 residues. The germline V gene has CDR1 SGHAT and CDR2 FQDESV (reference sequence). The CDR3 DNA reads as TGTGCCGTATCCTCGTCGGTCGAGCAGTACTTC. Translating it yields CAVSSSVEQYF.

On this clonotype itself: One junction end disagrees with the germline gene, perhaps due to a read error. The V and J genes are TRBV11-2 and TRBJ2-1; the D is unclear. There are 15 residues in the CDR3. Germline V gene sequence: CDR1 SGHAT, CDR2 FQNNGV. The CDR3 DNA reads as TGTGCCAGCACCTCCCCGGCTAGGCTGGTTGATGAGAAGTTCTTC. Amino acid sequence: CASTSPARLVDEKFF.

The gene calls are TRBV6-1 and TRBJ2-2; 7 bases line up with TRBD1. J lost 2 bases, V lost 5 bases, and 11 bases had no gene match. CDR3 length equals 17 residues. Germline lookup yields CDR1 MNHNS and CDR2 SASEGT. In DNA form, the CDR3 reads TGTGCCAGCAGTCCACAGGGGACCCCCCTAAACACCGGGGAGCTGTTTTTT. Its translation is CASSPQGTPLNTGELFF.

This clonotype was counted between two and nine times. The V gene is TRBV6-1, the J gene TRBJ1-2; TRBD1 matches 9 bases. Per the germline V gene, CDR1 is MNHNS and CDR2 is SASEGT. The CDR3 is made up of 17 amino acids. Trimming cost V 2 bases and J 4 bases; bases outside gene matches: 11. Here the CDR3 reads CASSERQGVPFGYGYTF. The CDR3 nucleotides read TGTGCCAGCAGTGAAAGACAGGGGGTACCCTTTGGCTATGGCTACACCTTC.

V is TRBV20-1 and J is TRBJ2-3, with 14 nucleotides matching TRBD2. Germline V lookup: CDR1 DFQATT, CDR2 SNEGSKA (reference sequence). This CDR3 region has 18 residues. CDR3 sequence: CSGGAGLAGGKGSDTQYF. Written as DNA, the CDR3 is TGCAGCGGAGGAGCCGGACTAGCGGGGGGCAAGGGGTCAGATACGCAGTATTTT.

This clonotype was detected many times. The rearrangement links TRBV4-1 to TRBJ1-2; D remains ambiguous. Germline values: CDR1 MGHRA, CDR2 YSYEKL. The ends were cut back, 4 bases at V and 6 bases at J, with 18 bases in the middle. This CDR3 comprises 15 residues. CDR3 sequence: CASSPRQPLVDGYTF. CDR3 in DNA: TGCGCCAGCAGCCCGCGCCAGCCGCTAGTAGATGGCTACACCTTC.

This clonotype was picked up many times. This chain connects TRBV7-2 to TRBJ2-1; D gene uncertain. The V gene's germline CDR1 is SGHTA and CDR2 FQGNSA. Trimming pared 0 bases from V and 4 bases from J, leaving 4 bases between. The length of the CDR3 is 13 residues. The CDR3 is CASSLAEYNEQFF. The DNA for the CDR3 is TGTGCCAGCAGCTTAGCGGAATACAATGAGCAGTTCTTC. Full variable domain (missing parts from reference TRBV7-2 and TRBJ2-1): GAGVSQSPSNKVTEKGKDVELRCDPISGHTALYWYRQSLGQGLEFLIYFQGNSAPDKSGLPSDRFSAERTGGSVSTLTIQRTQQEDSAVYLCASSLAEYNEQFFGPGTRLTVL.